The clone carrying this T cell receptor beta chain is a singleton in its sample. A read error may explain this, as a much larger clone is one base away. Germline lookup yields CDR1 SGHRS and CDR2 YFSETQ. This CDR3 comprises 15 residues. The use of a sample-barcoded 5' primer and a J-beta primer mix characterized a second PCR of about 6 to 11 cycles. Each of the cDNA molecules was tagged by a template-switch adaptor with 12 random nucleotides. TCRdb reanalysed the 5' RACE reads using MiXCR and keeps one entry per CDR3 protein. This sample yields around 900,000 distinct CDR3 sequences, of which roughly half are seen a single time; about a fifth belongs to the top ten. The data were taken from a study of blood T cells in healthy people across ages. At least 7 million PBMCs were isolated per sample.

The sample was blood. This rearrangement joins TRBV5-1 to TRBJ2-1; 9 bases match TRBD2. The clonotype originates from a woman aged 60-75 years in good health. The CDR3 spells CASSLPGTSYNEQLF. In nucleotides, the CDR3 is TGCGCCAGCAGCTTGCCAGGGACTAGCTACAATGAGCAGTTATTC.